These T cell receptor beta chains were read from a single sample in a study of blood T cells in healthy people across ages. TCRdb independently ran MiXCR on the 5' RACE reads; one entry per CDR3 protein. The repertoire holds 1.5 million to 2 million distinct CDR3 sequences, about 49% seen once, with roughly 2% in the top ten. The sequenced material came from blood. These TCRs come from a woman in her 40s in good health. Both conserved end residues are part of each CDR3.

v_gene	j_gene	CDR3aa
TRBV5-1	TRBJ2-7	CASSSISTVEQYF
TRBV20-1	TRBJ2-5	CSALPGARETQYF
TRBV12-3/TRBV12-4	TRBJ2-1	CASSSVAGGYGEQFF
TRBV27	TRBJ1-6	CASSFQAYNSPLHF
TRBV20-1	TRBJ2-7	CSARTVQPGRYEQYF
TRBV4-3	TRBJ1-2	CASSQDASGSGYTF
TRBV24-1	TRBJ1-6	CAIRIGEGFNSPLHF
TRBV7-3	TRBJ2-1	CASSSTNPGSVNERFF
TRBV4-2	TRBJ1-2	CASSQAAQGALLLYGYTF
TRBV12-3/TRBV12-4	TRBJ2-1	CASSQGTTKFF
TRBV12-3/TRBV12-4	TRBJ2-7	CASSLDRHEQYF
TRBV20-1	TRBJ2-6	CSASPRTSGANVQTF
TRBV13	NA	CASSKTTGEMGEQYF
TRBV4-2	TRBJ2-1	CASSQEAHYEQFF